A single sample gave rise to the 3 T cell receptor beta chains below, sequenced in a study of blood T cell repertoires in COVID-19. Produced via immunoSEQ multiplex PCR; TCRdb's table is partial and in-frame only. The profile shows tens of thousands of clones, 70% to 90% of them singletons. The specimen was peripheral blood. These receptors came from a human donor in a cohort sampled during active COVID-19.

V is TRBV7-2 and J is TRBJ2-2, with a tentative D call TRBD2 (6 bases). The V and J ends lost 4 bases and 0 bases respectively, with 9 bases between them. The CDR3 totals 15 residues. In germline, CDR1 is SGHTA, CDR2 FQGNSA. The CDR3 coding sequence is TGTGCCAGCAGCTGGCGGGGCTCGAACACCGGGGAGCTGTTTTTT. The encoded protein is CASSWRGSNTGELFF.

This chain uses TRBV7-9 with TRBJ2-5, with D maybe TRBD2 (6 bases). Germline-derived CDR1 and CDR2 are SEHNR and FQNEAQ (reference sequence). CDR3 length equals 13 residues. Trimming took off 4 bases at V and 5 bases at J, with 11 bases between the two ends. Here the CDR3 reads CASSWPSGETQYF. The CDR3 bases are TGTGCCAGCAGCTGGCCGAGCGGGGAGACCCAGTACTTC.

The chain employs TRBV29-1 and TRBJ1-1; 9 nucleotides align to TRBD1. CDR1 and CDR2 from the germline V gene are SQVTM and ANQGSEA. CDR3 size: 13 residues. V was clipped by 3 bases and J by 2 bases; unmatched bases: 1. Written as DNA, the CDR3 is TGCAGCGTTGACACAGGGGGCAACACTGAAGCTTTCTTT. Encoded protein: CSVDTGGNTEAFF.